The rows below give T cell receptor beta chains drawn from one sample of a study of human T cells and chemical hapten exposure. TCRdb called the RACE reads again in MiXCR, with one record for every CDR3 protein. The sample consists of under 120,000 distinct CDR3 sequences, approximately 10% of them appearing once. The sequences come from whole blood, collected in connection with sensitization to the hapten diphenylcyclopropenone (DPC). These receptors all come from a woman aged 40 to 50 with alopecia areata. Some clones in this sample may be carry-over from other donors' samples. The conserved cysteine and the conserved F or W are not part of the CDR3 here.

j_call: TRBJ1-1; v_call: TRBV12-3/TRBV12-4; cdr3_aa: ASSNRFWVF
j_call: TRBJ2-2; v_call: TRBV7-9; cdr3_aa: ASSPSGQGYTGELF
j_call: TRBJ1-1; v_call: TRBV12-3/TRBV12-4; cdr3_aa: ASTPTGRTNTEAF
j_call: TRBJ2-7; v_call: TRBV11-2; cdr3_aa: ASSLQGASYEQY
j_call: TRBJ2-5; v_call: TRBV10-3; cdr3_aa: AITRTEETQY
j_call: TRBJ1-6; v_call: TRBV4-3; cdr3_aa: ASSQWEGTNSPLH
j_call: TRBJ1-1; v_call: TRBV7-9; cdr3_aa: ASSLGPLRQGHTEAF
j_call: TRBJ2-5; v_call: TRBV2; cdr3_aa: ASTAGTLPQETQY
j_call: TRBJ1-3; v_call: TRBV7-9; cdr3_aa: ASTPAGGAGNTIY
j_call: TRBJ2-3; v_call: TRBV6-5; cdr3_aa: ASSYGWTSRSDTQY
j_call: TRBJ1-1; v_call: TRBV29-1; cdr3_aa: SVAQARGKNTEAF
j_call: TRBJ2-7; v_call: TRBV30; cdr3_aa: AWRPQGAGEQY
j_call: TRBJ1-1; v_call: TRBV12-3/TRBV12-4; cdr3_aa: ASSFRTGALNTEAF
j_call: TRBJ1-2; v_call: TRBV14; cdr3_aa: ASSLTGPNGGYT
j_call: TRBJ1-5; v_call: TRBV19; cdr3_aa: ASSIRWGGPNQPQH
j_call: TRBJ2-1; v_call: TRBV9; cdr3_aa: ASSRGASYNEQF
j_call: TRBJ1-1; v_call: TRBV28; cdr3_aa: ASSSLWGKNTEAF
j_call: TRBJ2-7; v_call: TRBV27; cdr3_aa: ASTIWGSGTGGPYEQY
j_call: TRBJ2-2; v_call: TRBV6-6; cdr3_aa: ASSYSTFLHTGELF
j_call: TRBJ2-5; v_call: TRBV6-5; cdr3_aa: ASSYTGQGGQETQY
j_call: TRBJ2-7; v_call: TRBV2; cdr3_aa: ATEGGSYEQY